What follows describes a single T cell receptor beta chain. The target antigen is unknown. This entry comes from a study of blood T cells in healthy people across ages. Whole-study results and caveats: Shifts in expanded clonotypes may have been confounded by donor CMV status, which was unknown.

Sample-barcoded 5' priming and a J-beta primer mix drove a second PCR of about 6 to 12 cycles. A single record per CDR3 protein comes from TCRdb applying MiXCR to the 5' RACE reads. This table has some 1.8 million distinct CDR3 sequences, roughly two fifths appearing once. The CDR3 spans 16 residues. The germline CDR1 and CDR2 sequences are SEHNR and FQNEAQ (reference sequence). Trimming removed 7 bases from V and 0 bases from J; junction bases left unmatched: 6. Every participating donor contributed approximately 9.5 milliliters of peripheral blood through a draw. This clonotype was obtained from a human donor in good health. The material sequenced was blood. The chain combines TRBV7-9 with TRBJ2-1, with TRBD2 matching over 10 bases. The DNA for the CDR3 is TGTGCCAGCACCCAAAAGCGGGGGGGCTCCTACAATGAGCAGTTCTTC. It encodes CASTQKRGGSYNEQFF.